These 24 T cell receptor beta chains were all obtained from the same sample, sequenced in a study of response to subunit inactivated influenza vaccine. In TCRdb, the RT-PCR reads were re-called with MiXCR into one record per CDR3 protein. The table records over 150,000 distinct CDR3 sequences, around 9.2% of them present only once. The source material was non-naive T cells sorted from PBMCs, sampled on the day of vaccination. These receptors all come from a man aged 50 to 59 who received an inactivated influenza vaccine.

In this sample, this clonotype turned up once. The rearrangement links TRBV12-3 or TRBV12-4 to TRBJ2-3, with D unresolved. The germline V and J ends were trimmed by 2 bases and 5 bases, with 8 bases remaining between them. The CDR3 loop spans 13 amino acids. DNA of the CDR3: TGTGCCAGCAGTTTATCGACCGGAGATACGCAGTATTTT. Translation gives CASSLSTGDTQYF.

This clonotype came up many times. The chain uses TRBV28 and TRBJ1-1; the D gene is possibly TRBD1 (5 bases). From germline, CDR1 is MDHEN and CDR2 SYDVKM. CDR3 length equals 16 residues. Trimming removed 3 bases at V and 4 bases at J, with 18 bases between. CDR3 amino acids: CASSLGVWGKSTEAFF. The CDR3 DNA reads as TGTGCCAGCAGTTTGGGGGTGTGGGGGAAGTCCACTGAAGCTTTCTTT.

This clonotype was picked up a small number of times. This sequence joins TRBV6-5 and TRBJ1-4; no firm D call. The V gene's germline CDR1 is MNHEY and CDR2 SVGAGI. CDR3 size: 15 residues. Trimming removed 2 bases from V and 8 bases from J, with 15 bases in between. CDR3 amino acids: CASSYGGDRSEKLFF. CDR3 coding DNA: TGTGCCAGCAGTTACGGCGGGGATAGGTCGGAAAAACTGTTTTTT.

The rearrangement uses TRBV6-5 and TRBJ2-1, with D tentatively TRBD2 (5 bases). V lost 7 bases, J lost 7 bases, and 11 bases lay in between. Germline-derived CDR1 and CDR2 are MNHEY and SVGAGI. There are 12 residues in the CDR3. CDR3 protein: CASNGGRNEQFF. In DNA form, the CDR3 reads TGTGCCAGCAACGGAGGCCGGAATGAGCAGTTCTTC.

This clonotype was counted a few times. This chain uses TRBV28 with TRBJ1-2, with 7 bases lining up with TRBD1. The CDR3 spans 13 residues. J was trimmed by 4 bases and V by 6 bases; bases with no gene match: 5. Germline V gives CDR1 MDHEN, CDR2 SYDVKM. CDR3 nucleotides: TGTGCCAGCAGCCCGGGACAGTTCTATGGCTACACCTTC. Residues: CASSPGQFYGYTF.

This clonotype was seen at least ten times. V gene TRBV15 combines with J gene TRBJ2-7, with D possibly TRBD1 on 6 matching bases. Trimming pared 4 bases from V and 3 bases from J, leaving 7 bases between. This CDR3 comprises 12 residues. Germline-derived CDR1 and CDR2 are LNHNV and YYDKDF (reference sequence). CDR3 sequence reads: CATSIQGYEQYF. As DNA, the CDR3 is TGTGCCACCAGCATACAGGGCTACGAGCAGTACTTC. The variable domain in full, with the rest retrieved from reference TRBV15 and TRBJ2-7, is DAMVIQNPRYQVTQFGKPVTLSCSQTLNHNVMYWYQQKSSQAPKLLFHYYDKDFNNEADTPDNFQSRRPNTSFCFLDIRSPGLGDTAMYLCATSIQGYEQYFGPGTRLTVT.

In this sample, this clonotype turned up many times. This chain uses TRBV5-6 with TRBJ2-1; 16 nucleotides align to TRBD2. Germline trimming cut 4 bases from V and 7 bases from J; bases unmatched to any gene: 23. CDR1 SGHDT and CDR2 YYEEEE come from the germline V gene. The CDR3 has 22 amino acids. Written as DNA, the CDR3 is TGTGCCAGCAGCCTTATGGGACTAGCGGGAGGGTCCCGGCATTTTGTAGTGAATGAGCAGTTCTTC. As protein: CASSLMGLAGGSRHFVVNEQFF.

This clonotype has ten or more counts. This chain joins TRBV9 and TRBJ2-2; D perhaps matches TRBD1 (5 bases). Between the trimmed V and J ends, which lost 1 base and 6 bases, there was a span of 16 bases. CDR1 is SGDLS and CDR2 is YYNGEE in the germline V gene. CDR3 length equals 16 residues. This CDR3 is CASSVFSFGQPGELFF. In DNA, the CDR3 is TGTGCCAGCAGCGTATTCTCTTTTGGACAACCCGGGGAGCTGTTTTTT. The variable domain in full, with the rest retrieved from reference TRBV9 and TRBJ2-2, is DSGVTQTPKHLITATGQRVTLRCSPRSGDLSVYWYQQSLDQGLQFLIQYYNGEERAKGNILERFSAQQFPDLHSELNLSSLELGDSALYFCASSVFSFGQPGELFFGEGSRLTVL.

This clonotype has a count of ten or more. The rearrangement uses TRBV5-1 and TRBJ2-7; TRBD2 matches 14 bases. The germline V gene has CDR1 SGHRS and CDR2 YFSETQ. There are 16 residues in the CDR3. With V trimmed by 4 bases and J by 4 bases, 7 bases remained unmatched. CDR3 protein: CASSQSTSGRAYEQYF. The CDR3, as DNA: TGCGCCAGCAGCCAATCGACTAGCGGGAGGGCGTACGAGCAGTACTTC.

This chain connects TRBV12-3 or TRBV12-4 to TRBJ2-7; D remains ambiguous. This CDR3 region has 13 residues. With 6 bases removed from V and 4 bases from J, the gap between germline ends came to 13 bases. CDR3 nucleotide sequence: TGTGCCAGCAGGACACTCGACGGTTACGAGCAGTACTTC. The encoded protein is CASRTLDGYEQYF.

This clonotype has ten or more counts. The V and J genes are TRBV12-3 or TRBV12-4 and TRBJ1-5; D possibly corresponds to TRBD1 (5 bases). V was shortened by 5 bases and J by 1 base, with 15 bases between the two germline ends. CDR3 length equals 16 residues. CDR3 region: CASSPGGGISNQPQHF. CDR3 DNA: TGTGCCAGCAGTCCCGGGGGGGGGATCAGCAATCAGCCCCAGCATTTT.

This clonotype was seen ten or more times. The chain carries TRBV7-2 and TRBJ1-2, with TRBD1 matching over 9 bases. V lost 5 bases and J lost 2; bases outside the gene matches: 6. The germline gives CDR1 SGHTA, CDR2 FQGNSA. The CDR3 is made up of 15 amino acids. CDR3 coding DNA: TGTGCCAGCAGCGCGACAGGGGGTGGGAACTATGGCTACACCTTC. Amino acids: CASSATGGGNYGYTF.

This chain uses TRBV27 with TRBJ2-5; TRBD1 matches at 8 bases. With V trimmed by 3 bases and J by 3 bases, 3 bases remained unmatched. The CDR3 is made up of 14 amino acids. Germline V gene data show CDR1 as MNHEY and CDR2 as SMNVEV (reference sequence). The CDR3 region is CASSLAGGKETQYF. In nucleotides, the CDR3 is TGTGCCAGCAGTTTGGCAGGGGGCAAAGAGACCCAGTACTTC.

Note on this clonotype: Given a much more abundant clone one base away, this may be a read error. V gene TRBV6-4 combines with J gene TRBJ2-2, with D uncertain. The CDR3 totals 13 residues. Between the trimmed V and J ends, which lost 6 bases and 2 bases, there was a span of 7 bases. The V gene's germline CDR1 is MRHNA and CDR2 SNTAGT. CDR3 DNA: TGTGCCAGCAGAAACATTAACACCGGGGAGCTGTTTTTT. This codes for CASRNINTGELFF.

The chain couples TRBV7-6 to TRBJ2-1; D not resolved. This CDR3 has 13 residues. The V gene lost 1 base and the J gene lost 7 bases, with 8 bases spanning the gap. Germline values: CDR1 SGHVS, CDR2 FNYEAQ. The CDR3, as DNA: TGTGCCAGCAGCTTAGGGGCCCGTAATGAGCAGTTCTTC. Translated, it gives CASSLGARNEQFF.

The table lists this clonotype with a few counts. The rearrangement uses TRBV7-8 and TRBJ2-1; TRBD1 agrees at 10 bases. The CDR3 length is 15 residues. V was clipped by 5 bases and J by 8 bases; unmatched bases: 9. Germline CDR1 and CDR2: SGHVS and FQNEAQ. This CDR3 reads CASSPWTGGRDEQFF. CDR3 coding DNA: TGTGCCAGCAGCCCGTGGACAGGGGGGCGGGATGAGCAGTTCTTC.

Details on this clonotype: Germline is not matched at one junction end, which may reflect a read error. This chain joins TRBV20-1 and TRBJ2-3, with D possibly being TRBD2 (5 bases). Germline CDR1 DFQATT, CDR2 SNEGSKA (reference sequence). The CDR3 is made up of 13 amino acids. The CDR3: CSAEVSSIDTQYF. CDR3 nucleotides: TGCAGTGCCGAAGTCTCTAGCATAGATACGCAGTATTTT.

This clonotype was picked up a small number of times. V usage is TRBV21-1 and J usage is TRBJ2-6; whether TRBD1, the table's D call, matches the DNA was not checked. TRBV21-1 is a documented pseudogene. This CDR3 is built from 16 residues. CDR3: CASSNGTGAGANVLTF. The CDR3 bases are TGTGCCAGCAGCAATGGAACAGGGGCTGGGGCCAACGTCCTGACTTTC.

This clonotype was seen at least ten times. The chain employs TRBV7-8 and TRBJ2-3; TRBD1 aligns across 10 bases. Looked up from germline, CDR1 is SGHVS and CDR2 is FQNEAQ. Trimming removed 5 bases from V and 0 bases from J; junction bases left unmatched: 8. This CDR3 comprises 17 residues. The CDR3 region is CASSLLRTGGSTDTQYF. CDR3 DNA: TGTGCCAGCAGCCTCCTTCGGACAGGGGGGAGCACAGATACGCAGTATTTT.

In this sample, this clonotype turned up a few times. The chain has TRBV7-2 and TRBJ1-3; D might be TRBD1 (6 bases). The CDR3 covers 14 residues. CDR1 is SGHTA, CDR2 FQGNSA, per germline. V lost 4 bases and J 9 bases, leaving 16 bases between the germline ends. CDR3 protein: CASSSLGGSTTIYF. The CDR3 region has the DNA TGTGCCAGCAGCTCCCTAGGGGGGTCCACCACCATATATTTT.

This clonotype was seen ten or more times. The gene calls are TRBV4-2 and TRBJ2-1, with D tentatively TRBD2 (7 bases). This CDR3 is built from 17 residues. Trimming removed 0 bases at V and 8 bases at J, with 20 bases between. CDR1 is LGHNA and CDR2 is YNFKEQ in the germline V gene. In nucleotides, the CDR3 is TGTGCCAGCAGCCAAGATGGCCCGAGGGGGGGCCAGGATGAGCAGTTCTTC. This translates into CASSQDGPRGGQDEQFF.

This clonotype was observed a handful of times. The chain carries TRBV30 and TRBJ1-2, with D perhaps TRBD1 (5 bases). V was trimmed by 7 bases and J by 8 bases, leaving 14 bases between them. This CDR3 has 11 residues. Germline V gives CDR1 GTSNPN, CDR2 SVGIG (reference sequence). In DNA form, the CDR3 reads TGTGCCTTAGCCAGGGCCGGGGGCTACACCTTC. Its translation: CALARAGGYTF.

This clonotype was recorded many times. This rearrangement joins TRBV7-3 to TRBJ2-7; tentatively, D is TRBD2 (5 bases). V was shortened by 5 bases and J by 0 bases, with 11 bases between the two germline ends. The CDR3 spans 14 residues. From germline, CDR1 is SGHTA and CDR2 FQGTGA. CDR3 sequence reads: CASSPLGSSYEQYF. In nucleotides, the CDR3 is TGTGCCAGCAGCCCCTTGGGGAGCTCCTACGAGCAGTACTTC.

The chain links TRBV18 to TRBJ2-2; TRBD1 aligns across 8 bases. CDR3 length equals 15 residues. Germline V gives CDR1 KGHSH, CDR2 LQKENI. V shed 5 bases and J 2 bases; nucleotides not matched to a gene: 4. The CDR3 DNA sequence: TGTGCCAGCTCATCGACAGGGGTAAACACCGGGGAGCTGTTTTTT. This sequence encodes CASSSTGVNTGELFF.